This T cell receptor beta chain was retrieved from a study of blood T cell repertoires in COVID-19. At the level of the study: The samples span acute and convalescent COVID-19 from the United States, Italy and Spain. PBMCs, B-cell-depleted T cells, or T cells were the source of the cDNA or gDNA that made up the material.

Patients of the Seattle cohort, enrolled during active infection, were followed longitudinally. Per the original data handling: For nucleated cells, counts were estimated from reference gene primer amplification. The repertoire was sequenced with immunoSEQ multiplex PCR; TCRdb's copy has only in-frame clones and lacks some. For V, J and clone size, that table is used; D and trimming come from the DNA. The sample has 55,000 to 75,000 clones, about two thirds seen once. Germline V gene sequence: CDR1 LGHDT, CDR2 YNNKEL (reference sequence). This CDR3 spans 12 amino acids. V lost 1 base, J lost 4 bases, and 4 bases lay in between.

The sample consisted of peripheral blood. The gene calls are TRBV3-1 (or the pseudogene TRBV3-2) and TRBJ1-1; D is ambiguous. This receptor was identified in a woman in her sixties or seventies with COVID-19, enrolled during active disease. CDR3 bases: TGTGCCAGCAGCCAAGCTAGCACTGAAGCTTTCTTT. It is translated as CASSQASTEAFF.